The rows below give T cell receptor beta chains drawn from one sample of a study of cytomegalovirus exposure and HLA in healthy donors. Some clones are missing from TCRdb's copy, which holds only in-frame ones; the method was immunoSEQ multiplex PCR. The table lists under 200,000 clones. The sequencing input was PBMCs. The receptors originated from a man younger than 40 in good health and CMV-seronegative. Each CDR3 is given with its conserved first and last residue. Fields, in order: CDR3 protein, CDR3 DNA, J gene, V gene, D gene. The D gene is left open where the match is weak.

CASASGTGSEKLFF TGCGCCAGTGCCTCTGGGACAGGGAGTGAAAAACTGTTTTTT TRBJ1-4 TRBV10-2 TRBD1
CASSLKGIVGNTIYF TGTGCCAGCAGCTTAAAGGGGATCGTAGGAAACACCATATATTTT TRBJ1-3 TRBV7-2 -
CASSLLSSGLAEETQYF TGTGCCAGCAGTTTACTCTCGTCGGGACTAGCTGAAGAGACCCAGTACTTC TRBJ2-5 TRBV28 TRBD2
CASSRTRDRRENEQFF TGTGCCAGCAGCCGTACCCGGGACAGGCGGGAGAATGAGCAGTTCTTC TRBJ2-1 TRBV7-9 -
CACPGGGGYGYTF TGTGCCTGTCCAGGGGGAGGTGGCTATGGCTACACCTTC TRBJ1-2 TRBV28 TRBD1
CASSSAGDYGYTF TGTGCCAGCAGTTCGGCAGGGGACTATGGCTACACCTTC TRBJ1-2 TRBV28 -
CASSIVTGLVYNEQFF TGTGCCAGTAGTATAGTAACGGGACTGGTGTACAATGAGCAGTTCTTC TRBJ2-1 TRBV19 -
CASSPRYGYTF TGTGCCAGTAGCCCGCGCTATGGCTACACCTTC TRBJ1-2 TRBV19 -
CASSPGTEETQYF TGTGCCAGCAGCCCAGGGACTGAGGAGACCCAGTACTTC TRBJ2-5 TRBV5-6 -
CASSSVGAGANVLTF TGTGCCAGCAGTTCGGTAGGGGCTGGGGCCAACGTCCTGACTTTC TRBJ2-6 TRBV28 -
CASSFLSGTSGSGSPYEQYF TGTGCCAGCAGTTTCTTGTCCGGGACTAGCGGGAGCGGCTCGCCTTACGAGCAGTACTTC TRBJ2-7 TRBV28 TRBD2
CASRDPENYYEQYF TGTGCCAGCAGAGACCCGGAGAATTACTACGAGCAGTACTTC TRBJ2-7 TRBV6-5 -
CASSQKDRGLLYGYTF TGCGCCAGCAGCCAAAAGGACAGGGGCCTTCTCTATGGCTACACCTTC TRBJ1-2 TRBV4-1 TRBD1
CASRRQDSYEQYF TGTGCCAGCAGACGACAGGATTCCTACGAGCAGTACTTC TRBJ2-7 TRBV6-5 -
CASSPPGLADNEQFF TGTGCCAGCTCACCACCGGGACTAGCCGACAATGAGCAGTTCTTC TRBJ2-1 TRBV18 TRBD2
CSVTGTANTGGLFF TGCAGCGTGACCGGGACAGCGAACACCGGGGGGCTGTTTTTT TRBJ2-2 TRBV29-1 -
CASSLARQTIYGYTF TGTGCCAGCAGCTTAGCGAGACAGACCATTTATGGCTACACCTTC TRBJ1-2 TRBV7-8 -
CASSLANIEAFF TGTGCCAGCAGCTTAGCGAACATTGAAGCTTTCTTT TRBJ1-1 TRBV7-9 -
CASSPLEDTEAFF TGTGCCAGCTCGCCCCTTGAGGACACTGAAGCTTTCTTT TRBJ1-1 TRBV18 -
CASRLDFPNTEAFF TGTGCCAGCCGACTGGACTTCCCGAACACTGAAGCTTTCTTT TRBJ1-1 TRBV11-3 -
CASSFGTQETQYF TGTGCCAGCAGCTTCGGGACTCAAGAGACCCAGTACTTC TRBJ2-5 TRBV7-2 -
CASGLVAGHQPQHF TGTGCTAGTGGTTTGGTAGCAGGTCATCAGCCCCAGCATTTT TRBJ1-5 TRBV12-5 -
CASSPRTSGAYEQYF TGTGCCAGCAGCCCTAGGACTAGCGGGGCCTACGAGCAGTACTTC TRBJ2-7 TRBV7-6 TRBD2
CATQTSGEGELFF TGTGCCACCCAGACTAGCGGGGAGGGGGAGCTGTTTTTT TRBJ2-2 TRBV25-1 TRBD2
CASSYTDLDRGAFF TGTGCCAGCAGTTACACGGACCTGGACAGGGGAGCTTTCTTT TRBJ1-1 TRBV6-6 TRBD1
CASSPRAQRTEAFF TGTGCCAGCAGTCCACGAGCGCAGAGGACTGAAGCTTTCTTT TRBJ1-1 TRBV28 -
CASSSLTSFGYEQYF TGTGCCAGCAGCTCCCTAACTAGCTTTGGGTACGAGCAGTACTTC TRBJ2-7 TRBV7-9 -
CASSSREVTEAFF TGTGCCAGCAGCAGCAGGGAGGTCACTGAAGCTTTCTTT TRBJ1-1 TRBV6-6 -
CASSSDRAANTGELFF TGCGCCAGCAGCTCCGACAGGGCGGCGAACACCGGGGAGCTGTTTTTT TRBJ2-2 TRBV5-1 TRBD1
CSVEQEDYGYTF TGCAGCGTTGAACAGGAGGACTATGGCTACACCTTC TRBJ1-2 TRBV29-1 -
CASSLRGRVDTEAFF TGTGCCAGCAGCTTGAGGGGGCGCGTTGACACTGAAGCTTTCTTT TRBJ1-1 TRBV7-2 TRBD1
CASSPIHRQGTEAFF TGTGCCAGCTCACCAATCCACCGTCAGGGCACTGAAGCTTTCTTT TRBJ1-1 TRBV18 -
CASSSFSGTTNEKLFF TGTGCCAGCAGTTCCTTTTCCGGGACAACTAATGAAAAACTGTTTTTT TRBJ1-4 TRBV6-5 -
CATLPPRLVSNGANVLTF TGTGCCACCCTCCCCCCCCGGCTAGTTAGTAATGGGGCCAACGTCCTGACTTTC TRBJ2-6 TRBV5-4 -
CAGQTGNGYEQYF TGTGCCGGACAGACAGGGAACGGCTACGAGCAGTACTTC TRBJ2-7 TRBV2 TRBD1
CASIQGGAGNQPQHF TGTGCCAGTATTCAAGGGGGCGCGGGCAATCAGCCCCAGCATTTT TRBJ1-5 TRBV28 TRBD1
CASSLASGGAYEQYF TGTGCCAGCAGCTTAGCTAGCGGGGGTGCCTACGAGCAGTACTTC TRBJ2-7 TRBV7-2 TRBD2
CASSLALDQGETQYF TGCGCCAGCAGCTTGGCCCTAGATCAGGGGGAGACCCAGTACTTC TRBJ2-5 TRBV5-1 -
CASSLARAVEAFF TGTGCCAGCAGCTTAGCGAGGGCGGTTGAAGCTTTCTTT TRBJ1-1 TRBV7-2 -
CASSLSQGVNTGELFF TGTGCCAGCAGCTTATCTCAGGGCGTAAACACCGGGGAGCTGTTTTTT TRBJ2-2 TRBV11-2 -
CASSWGLAGEGAYEQYF TGTGCCAGCAGCTGGGGACTAGCGGGAGAGGGGGCCTACGAGCAGTACTTC TRBJ2-7 TRBV27 TRBD2
CSALGQENTEAFF TGCAGCGCCCTGGGACAGGAAAACACTGAAGCTTTCTTT TRBJ1-1 TRBV29-1 TRBD1
CAWADRTNTEAFF TGTGCCTGGGCGGATAGAACGAACACTGAAGCTTTCTTT TRBJ1-1 TRBV30 -
CAWSGTGGRMETQYF TGTGCCTGGAGTGGGACGGGAGGGAGAATGGAGACCCAGTACTTC TRBJ2-5 TRBV30 TRBD2
CASSQLTGQGFDKNIQYF TGTGCCAGCAGCCAGCTAACGGGACAGGGGTTCGACAAAAACATTCAGTACTTC TRBJ2-4 TRBV4-2 TRBD1
CAISAEGVEGYTF TGTGCCATCAGTGCGGAGGGTGTGGAGGGCTACACCTTC TRBJ1-2 TRBV10-3 -
CASGHGRGGEKLFF TGTGCCAGCGGCCATGGTAGGGGAGGGGAAAAACTGTTTTTT TRBJ1-4 TRBV7-6 -
CAISETSGGNQETQYF TGTGCCATCAGTGAGACTAGCGGGGGCAACCAAGAGACCCAGTACTTC TRBJ2-5 TRBV10-3 TRBD2
CASSQGDVSYNEQFF TGTGCCAGCAGCCAAGGAGATGTCTCCTACAATGAGCAGTTCTTC TRBJ2-1 TRBV4-2 -
CASSQASLAGEIEQFF TGTGCCAGCAGCCAAGCGTCGCTAGCGGGAGAGATTGAGCAGTTCTTC TRBJ2-1 TRBV4-2 TRBD2
CASSQDRGSADTQYF TGCGCCAGCAGTCAGGACAGGGGGTCTGCAGATACGCAGTATTTT TRBJ2-3 TRBV10-1 TRBD1
CASSLQGAGETQYF TGTGCCAGCAGCCTACAGGGGGCGGGGGAGACCCAGTACTTC TRBJ2-5 TRBV5-4 TRBD1